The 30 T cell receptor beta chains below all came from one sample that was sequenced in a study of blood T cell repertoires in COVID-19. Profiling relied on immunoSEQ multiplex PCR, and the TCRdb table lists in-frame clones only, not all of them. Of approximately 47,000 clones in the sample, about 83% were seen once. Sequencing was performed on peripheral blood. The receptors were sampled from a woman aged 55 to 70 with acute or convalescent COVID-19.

Here the CDR3 DNA reads TGTGCCAGCAGCGCTGGACGGGGGGGCCTTGGCGCAGATACGCAGTATTTT. This translates into CASSAGRGGLGADTQYF. The chain recombines TRBV2 with TRBJ2-3; TRBD2 agrees at 8 bases. This CDR3 is 17 amino acids long. With V trimmed by 6 bases and J by 4 bases, 15 bases remained unmatched. Germline V lookup: CDR1 SNHLY, CDR2 FYNNEI.

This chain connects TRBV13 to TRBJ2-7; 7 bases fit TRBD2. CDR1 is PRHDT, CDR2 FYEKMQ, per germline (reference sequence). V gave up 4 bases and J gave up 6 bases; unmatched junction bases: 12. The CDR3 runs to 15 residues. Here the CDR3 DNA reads TGTGCCAGCAGCTCCCTAGCGGTCCCCACTACCGAGCAGTACTTC. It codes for CASSSLAVPTTEQYF.

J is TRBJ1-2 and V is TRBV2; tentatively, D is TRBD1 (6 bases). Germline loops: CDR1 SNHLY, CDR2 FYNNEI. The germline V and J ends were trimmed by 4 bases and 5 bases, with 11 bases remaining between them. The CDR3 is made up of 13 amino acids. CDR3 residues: CASSGGQGYGYTF. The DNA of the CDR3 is TGTGCCAGCAGTGGGGGCCAGGGGTATGGCTACACCTTC.

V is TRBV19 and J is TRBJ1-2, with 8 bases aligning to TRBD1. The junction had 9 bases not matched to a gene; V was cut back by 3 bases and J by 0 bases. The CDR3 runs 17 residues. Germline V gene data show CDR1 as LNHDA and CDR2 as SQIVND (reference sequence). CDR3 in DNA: TGTGCCAGTAGTATCCGGACAGGGAGCTGGGCTAACTATGGCTACACCTTC. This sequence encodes CASSIRTGSWANYGYTF.

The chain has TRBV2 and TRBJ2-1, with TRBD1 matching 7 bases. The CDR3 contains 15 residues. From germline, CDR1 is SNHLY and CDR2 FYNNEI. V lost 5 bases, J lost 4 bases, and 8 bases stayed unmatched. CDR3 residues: CASSLLRTGYNEQFF. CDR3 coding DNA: TGTGCCAGCAGTTTATTGCGGACAGGTTACAATGAGCAGTTCTTC.

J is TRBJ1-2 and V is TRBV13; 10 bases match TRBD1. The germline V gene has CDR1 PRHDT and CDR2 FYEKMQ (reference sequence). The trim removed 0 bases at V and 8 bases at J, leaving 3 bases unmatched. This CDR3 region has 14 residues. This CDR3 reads CASSLGTGGEGYTF. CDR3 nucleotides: TGTGCCAGCAGCTTAGGGACAGGGGGCGAGGGCTACACCTTC.

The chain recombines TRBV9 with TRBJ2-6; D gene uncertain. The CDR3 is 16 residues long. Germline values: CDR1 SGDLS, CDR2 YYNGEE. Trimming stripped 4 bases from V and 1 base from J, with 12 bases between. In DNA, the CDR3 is TGTGCCAGCAGCCTAAGACTCGGGTCTGGGGCCAACGTCCTGACTTTC. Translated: CASSLRLGSGANVLTF.

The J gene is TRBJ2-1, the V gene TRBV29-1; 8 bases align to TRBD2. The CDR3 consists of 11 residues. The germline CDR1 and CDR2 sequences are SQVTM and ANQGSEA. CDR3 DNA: TGCAGTAGCGGGATAAACAATGAGCAGTTCTTC. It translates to CSSGINNEQFF.

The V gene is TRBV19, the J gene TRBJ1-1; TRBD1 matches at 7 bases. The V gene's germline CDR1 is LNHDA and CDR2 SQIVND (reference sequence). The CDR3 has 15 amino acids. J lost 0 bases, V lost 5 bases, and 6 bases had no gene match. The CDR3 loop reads CASSPMDRMNTEAFF. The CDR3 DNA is TGTGCCAGTAGTCCCATGGACAGGATGAACACTGAAGCTTTCTTT.

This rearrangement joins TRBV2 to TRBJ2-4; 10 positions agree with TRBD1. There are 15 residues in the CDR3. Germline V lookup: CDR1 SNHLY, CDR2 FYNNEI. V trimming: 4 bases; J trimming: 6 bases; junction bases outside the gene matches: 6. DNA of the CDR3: TGTGCCAGCAGTGTTGGGACAGGGGATCGAAACATTCAGTACTTC. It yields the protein CASSVGTGDRNIQYF.

The CDR3 here is CASSLGQTGWMNSYEQYF. The CDR3 nucleotides are TGTGCCAGCAGCTTGGGGCAGACAGGGTGGATGAACTCCTACGAGCAGTACTTC. This chain uses TRBV5-6 with TRBJ2-7, with 7 bases matching TRBD1. V gave up 0 bases and J gave up 0 bases; unmatched junction bases: 12. Germline V CDR1 and CDR2: SGHDT, YYEEEE. The CDR3 extends over 18 amino acids.

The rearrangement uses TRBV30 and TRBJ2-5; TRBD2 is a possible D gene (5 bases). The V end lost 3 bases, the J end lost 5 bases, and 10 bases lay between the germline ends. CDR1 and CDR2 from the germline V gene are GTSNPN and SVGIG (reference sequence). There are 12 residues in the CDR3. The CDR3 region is CAWRGSGETQYF. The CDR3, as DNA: TGTGCCTGGAGGGGGAGTGGCGAGACCCAGTACTTC.

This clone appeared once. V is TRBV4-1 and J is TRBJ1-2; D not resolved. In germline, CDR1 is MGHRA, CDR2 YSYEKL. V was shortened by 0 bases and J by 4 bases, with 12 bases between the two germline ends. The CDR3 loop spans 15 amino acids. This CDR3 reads CASSQDRSDGYGYTF. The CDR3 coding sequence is TGCGCCAGCAGCCAAGACAGGTCCGACGGCTATGGCTACACCTTC.

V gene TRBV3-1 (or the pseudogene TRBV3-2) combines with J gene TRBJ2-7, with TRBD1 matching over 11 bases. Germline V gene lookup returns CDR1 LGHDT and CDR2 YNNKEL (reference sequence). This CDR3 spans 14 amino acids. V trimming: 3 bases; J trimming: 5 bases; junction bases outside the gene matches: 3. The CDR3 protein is CASSQGQGENEQYF. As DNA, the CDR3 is TGTGCCAGCAGCCAGGGACAGGGGGAAAACGAGCAGTACTTC.

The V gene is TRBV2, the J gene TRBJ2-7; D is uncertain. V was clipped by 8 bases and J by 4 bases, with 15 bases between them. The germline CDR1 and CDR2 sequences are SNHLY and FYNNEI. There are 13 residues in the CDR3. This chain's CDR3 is CASRLAETYEQYF. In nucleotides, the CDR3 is TGTGCCAGCCGCCTCGCGGAGACTTACGAGCAGTACTTC.

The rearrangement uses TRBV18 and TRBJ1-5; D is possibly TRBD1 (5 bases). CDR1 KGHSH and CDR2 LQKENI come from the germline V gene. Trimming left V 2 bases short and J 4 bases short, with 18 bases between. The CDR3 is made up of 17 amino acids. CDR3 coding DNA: TGTGCCAGCTCACCAGATGGAGGGGCCTACATGAATCAGCCCCAGCATTTT. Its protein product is CASSPDGGAYMNQPQHF.

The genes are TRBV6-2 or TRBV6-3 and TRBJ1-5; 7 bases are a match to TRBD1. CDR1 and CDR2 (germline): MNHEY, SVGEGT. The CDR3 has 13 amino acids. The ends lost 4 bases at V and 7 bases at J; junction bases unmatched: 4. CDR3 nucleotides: TGTGCCAGCAGTTTGCTAGGGGGCCAGCCCCAGCATTTT. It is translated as CASSLLGGQPQHF.

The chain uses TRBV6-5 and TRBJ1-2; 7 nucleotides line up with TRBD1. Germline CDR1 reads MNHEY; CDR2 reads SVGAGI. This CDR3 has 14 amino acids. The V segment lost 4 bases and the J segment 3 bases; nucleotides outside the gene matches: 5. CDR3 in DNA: TGTGCCAGCAGTTCCGACAGGGCCTACTATGGCTACACCTTC. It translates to CASSSDRAYYGYTF.

Here the CDR3 reads CASSLGQNYGYTF. CDR3 DNA: TGTGCCAGCAGTTTGGGACAGAACTATGGCTACACCTTC. V and J are TRBV28 and TRBJ1-2; 7 bases line up with TRBD1. The CDR3 consists of 13 residues. Germline V gene lookup returns CDR1 MDHEN and CDR2 SYDVKM. Unmatched junction bases numbered 0, after V lost 3 bases and J lost 2 bases.

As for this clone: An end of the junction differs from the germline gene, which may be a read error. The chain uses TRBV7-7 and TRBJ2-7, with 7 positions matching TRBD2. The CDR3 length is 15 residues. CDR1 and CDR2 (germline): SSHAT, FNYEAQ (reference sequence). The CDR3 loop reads CASSQGPGGVYEQYF. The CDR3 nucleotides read TGTGCTAGCAGCCAGGGACCGGGAGGCGTCTACGAGCAGTACTTC.

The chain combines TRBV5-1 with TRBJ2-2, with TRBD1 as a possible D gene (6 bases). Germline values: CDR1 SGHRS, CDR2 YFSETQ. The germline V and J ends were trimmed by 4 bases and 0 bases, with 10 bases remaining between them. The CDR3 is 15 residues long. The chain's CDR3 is CASSRDKTNTGELFF. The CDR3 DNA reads TGCGCCAGCAGCCGGGACAAAACGAACACCGGGGAGCTGTTTTTT.

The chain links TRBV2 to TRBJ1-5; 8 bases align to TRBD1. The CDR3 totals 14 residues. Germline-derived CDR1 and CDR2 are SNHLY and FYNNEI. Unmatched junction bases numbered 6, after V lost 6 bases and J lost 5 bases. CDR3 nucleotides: TGTGCCAGCAGGGAGACGGACAGGGATCAGCCCCAGCATTTT. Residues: CASRETDRDQPQHF.

CDR3 coding DNA: TGTGCCACCAGCATTTTTTCCGGGACAGCAACCACTTATAGCAATCAGCCCCAGCATTTT. This codes for CATSIFSGTATTYSNQPQHF. The chain couples TRBV15 to TRBJ1-5; 7 positions match TRBD1. J gave up 0 bases and V 4 bases, and 18 bases lay outside the gene matches. This CDR3 is 20 amino acids long. Germline loops: CDR1 LNHNV, CDR2 YYDKDF (reference sequence).

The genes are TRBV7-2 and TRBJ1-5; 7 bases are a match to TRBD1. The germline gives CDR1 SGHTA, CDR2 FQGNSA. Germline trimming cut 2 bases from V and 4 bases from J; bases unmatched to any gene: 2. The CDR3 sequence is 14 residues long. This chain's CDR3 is CASSLTQGNQPQHF. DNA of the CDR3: TGTGCCAGCAGCTTAACACAGGGGAATCAGCCCCAGCATTTT.

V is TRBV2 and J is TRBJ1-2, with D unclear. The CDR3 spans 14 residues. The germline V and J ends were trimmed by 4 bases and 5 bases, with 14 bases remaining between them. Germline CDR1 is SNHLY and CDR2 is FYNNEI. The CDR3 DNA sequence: TGTGCCAGCAGTGCAGCGGTCCAGGTTTATGGCTACACCTTC. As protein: CASSAAVQVYGYTF.

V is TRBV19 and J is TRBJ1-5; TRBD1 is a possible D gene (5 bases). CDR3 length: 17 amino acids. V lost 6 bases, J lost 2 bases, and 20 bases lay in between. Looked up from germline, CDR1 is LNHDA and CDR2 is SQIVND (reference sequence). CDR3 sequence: CASSPGHAGQGNQPQHF. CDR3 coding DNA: TGTGCCAGTAGCCCCGGACACGCCGGTCAGGGCAATCAGCCCCAGCATTTT. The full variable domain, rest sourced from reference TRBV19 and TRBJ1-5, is DGGITQSPKYLFRKEGQNVTLSCEQNLNHDAMYWYRQDPGQGLRLIYYSQIVNDFQKGDIAEGYSVSREKKESFPLTVTSAQKNPTAFYLCASSPGHAGQGNQPQHFGDGTRLSIL.

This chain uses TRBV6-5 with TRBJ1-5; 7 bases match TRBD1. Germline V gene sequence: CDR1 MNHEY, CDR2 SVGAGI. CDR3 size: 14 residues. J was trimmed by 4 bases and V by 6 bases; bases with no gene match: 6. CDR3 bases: TGTGCCAGCAGGGCGACAGGGAGAAATCAGCCCCAGCATTTT. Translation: CASRATGRNQPQHF.

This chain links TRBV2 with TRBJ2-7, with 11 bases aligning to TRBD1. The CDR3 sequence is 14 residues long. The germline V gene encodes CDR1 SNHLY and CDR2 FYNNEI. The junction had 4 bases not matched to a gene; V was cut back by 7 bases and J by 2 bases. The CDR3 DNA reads TGTGCCAGCACGGGACAGGGGGGACCCTACGAGCAGTACTTC. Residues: CASTGQGGPYEQYF.

The CDR3 bases are TGTGCCAGCAGTGTCAGGGGGGAAGCTTTCTTT. It codes for CASSVRGEAFF. The chain links TRBV28 to TRBJ1-1; 7 nucleotides align to TRBD1. V gave up 5 bases and J gave up 8 bases; unmatched junction bases: 2. CDR3 length equals 11 residues. Germline V gene lookup returns CDR1 MDHEN and CDR2 SYDVKM.

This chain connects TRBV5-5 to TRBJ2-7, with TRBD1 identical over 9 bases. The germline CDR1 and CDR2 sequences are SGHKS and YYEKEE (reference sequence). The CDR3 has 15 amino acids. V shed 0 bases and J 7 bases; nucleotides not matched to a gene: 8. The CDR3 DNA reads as TGTGCCAGCAGCTTGGTGGACAGGGGATTCTATGAGCAGTACTTC. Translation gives CASSLVDRGFYEQYF.